What follows are 24 T cell receptor beta chains derived from one specimen sequenced in a study of shared clonotypes between healthy human individuals. Sequencing was performed with immunoSEQ multiplex PCR; in TCRdb, only in-frame clones are kept and a portion is missing. The repertoire holds under 2,500,000 clones, with 90% to 97% as singletons. Source material: naive CD4+ T cells sorted from blood. The subset denotes: CD45RA+ positively selected. All receptors derive from a man aged 18 to 30 in good health.

This clone was detected once. The chain is built from TRBV5-1 and TRBJ2-2; no firm D call. Trimming took 7 bases from V and 4 from J, leaving 11 bases between them. From germline, CDR1 is SGHRS and CDR2 YFSETQ. CDR3 length: 13 residues. The CDR3 loop reads CASSTVGTGELFF. The DNA of the CDR3 is TGCGCCAGCTCTACAGTCGGCACCGGGGAGCTGTTTTTT. Drawing the rest from reference TRBV5-1 and TRBJ2-2, the complete variable domain is KAGVTQTPRYLIKTRGQQVTLSCSPISGHRSVSWYQQTPGQGLQFLFEYFSETQRNKGNFPGRFSGRQFSNSRSEMNVSTLELGDSALYLCASSTVGTGELFFGEGSRLTVL.

The chain joins TRBV9 to TRBJ2-1, with 14 bases identical to TRBD2. The CDR3 totals 16 residues. The trim removed 3 bases at V and 7 bases at J, leaving 6 bases unmatched. Germline V lookup: CDR1 SGDLS, CDR2 YYNGEE. The CDR3 coding sequence is TGTGCCAGCAGCGCCCCGGGACTAGCGGGAGTAAATGAGCAGTTCTTC. Translating gives CASSAPGLAGVNEQFF. Full variable domain (remainder filled in from reference TRBV9 and TRBJ2-1): DSGVTQTPKHLITATGQRVTLRCSPRSGDLSVYWYQQSLDQGLQFLIQYYNGEERAKGNILERFSAQQFPDLHSELNLSSLELGDSALYFCASSAPGLAGVNEQFFGPGTRLTVL.

The rearrangement joins TRBV5-4 to TRBJ2-7; 8 bases are a match to TRBD1. J gave up 3 bases and V 1 base, and 9 bases lay outside the gene matches. The CDR3 contains 16 residues. Germline-derived CDR1 and CDR2 are SGHNT and YYREEE (reference sequence). CDR3 nucleotide sequence: TGTGCCAGCAGCTTGAAAGGACAGGGAAAAAACTACGAGCAGTACTTC. It yields the protein CASSLKGQGKNYEQYF.

The chain recombines TRBV5-6 with TRBJ2-7, with D tentatively TRBD1 or TRBD2 (5 bases each). The CDR3 covers 14 residues. Germline V gene sequence: CDR1 SGHDT, CDR2 YYEEEE. V was shortened by 0 bases and J by 2 bases, with 9 bases between the two germline ends. Here the CDR3 reads CASSLGDGAYEQYF. CDR3 nucleotides: TGTGCCAGCAGCTTGGGGGACGGTGCCTACGAGCAGTACTTC.

The chain has TRBV7-9 and TRBJ1-2, with a possible D match to TRBD1 (5 bases). The CDR3 spans 13 residues. Between the trimmed V and J ends, which lost 5 bases and 8 bases, there was a span of 15 bases. Germline V gene sequence: CDR1 SEHNR, CDR2 FQNEAQ (reference sequence). In nucleotides, the CDR3 is TGTGCCAGCAGCCCGACCTCAGGGTACGGCTACACCTTC. Translating it yields CASSPTSGYGYTF. Based on the CDR3 plus reference TRBV7-9 and TRBJ1-2, the full variable domain is DTGVSQNPRHKITKRGQNVTFRCDPISEHNRLYWYRQTLGQGPEFLTYFQNEAQLEKSRLLSDRFSAERPKGSFSTLEIQRTEQGDSAMYLCASSPTSGYGYTFGSGTRLTVV.

V and J are TRBV7-9 and TRBJ2-4, with TRBD1 as a possible D gene (6 bases). Germline V gives CDR1 SEHNR, CDR2 FQNEAQ (reference sequence). The V end was cut by 5 bases, the J end by 5 bases, with 19 bases between. This CDR3 comprises 16 residues. In DNA form, the CDR3 reads TGTGCCAGCAGCCCGATAACCCCAGGGGCGCAAAACATTCAGTACTTC. This encodes CASSPITPGAQNIQYF.

The rearrangement links TRBV4-3 to TRBJ2-7, with D unclear. Germline V gene lookup returns CDR1 LGHNA and CDR2 YSLEER. Trimming left V 0 bases short and J 3 bases short, with 6 bases between. The CDR3 contains 13 residues. The CDR3 sequence is CASSQDRRYEQYF. The CDR3 DNA is TGCGCCAGCAGCCAAGATCGCCGCTACGAGCAGTACTTC.

V is TRBV7-9 and J is TRBJ2-4; 9 nucleotides match TRBD2. V gave up 5 bases and J gave up 6 bases; unmatched junction bases: 11. The CDR3 has 16 residues. In germline, CDR1 is SEHNR, CDR2 FQNEAQ (reference sequence). The CDR3 DNA sequence: TGTGCCAGCAGCCGTTCCGGCGGCGGGGGGGTAAACATTCAGTACTTC. This sequence encodes CASSRSGGGGVNIQYF. The full variable domain, its missing parts supplied by reference TRBV7-9 and TRBJ2-4, is DTGVSQNPRHKITKRGQNVTFRCDPISEHNRLYWYRQTLGQGPEFLTYFQNEAQLEKSRLLSDRFSAERPKGSFSTLEIQRTEQGDSAMYLCASSRSGGGGVNIQYFGAGTRLSVL.

The rearrangement uses TRBV28 and TRBJ1-3; D is uncertain. Trimming left V 3 bases short and J 1 base short, with 7 bases between. CDR1 is MDHEN, CDR2 SYDVKM, per germline. The CDR3 has 14 amino acids. CDR3 DNA: TGTGCCAGCAGTTTGCTACAATCTGGAAACACCATATATTTT. It encodes CASSLLQSGNTIYF.

The chain recombines TRBV11-2 with TRBJ1-4; 7 nucleotides match TRBD1. The germline gives CDR1 SGHAT, CDR2 FQNNGV. The CDR3 consists of 15 residues. After removal of 0 bases from V and 4 bases from J, the junction contained 2 bases not matched to a gene. The CDR3 DNA is TGTGCCAGCAGCTTAGACAGGGGGGTTAATGAAAAACTGTTTTTT. Translation gives CASSLDRGVNEKLFF.

The chain is built from TRBV11-2 and TRBJ2-5; D gene ambiguous. This CDR3 is built from 14 residues. Trimming cost V 1 base and J 5 bases, with 11 bases left between them. Germline assignment: CDR1 SGHAT and CDR2 FQNNGV. The CDR3 region is CASSLAGLTETQYF. CDR3 DNA: TGTGCCAGCAGCTTAGCCGGGTTGACGGAGACCCAGTACTTC.

The rearrangement uses TRBV5-4 and TRBJ2-7; no reliable D call. Trimming stripped 6 bases from V and 5 bases from J, with 21 bases between. The CDR3 totals 15 residues. Per germline, CDR1 SGHNT and CDR2 YYREEE (reference sequence). For the CDR3, the DNA is TGTGCCAGCACCCTCACGGCAGGTCCCGTTCACGAGCAGTACTTC. It yields the protein CASTLTAGPVHEQYF. The full variable domain, with the rest looked up from reference TRBV5-4 and TRBJ2-7, is ETGVTQSPTHLIKTRGQQVTLRCSSQSGHNTVSWYQQALGQGPQFIFQYYREEENGRGNFPPRFSGLQFPNYSSELNVNALELDDSALYLCASTLTAGPVHEQYFGPGTRLTVT.

This chain uses TRBV18 with TRBJ2-7; perhaps TRBD1 as D (7 bases). V lost 1 base and J 2 bases, leaving 21 bases between the germline ends. The CDR3 totals 18 residues. CDR1 KGHSH and CDR2 LQKENI come from the germline V gene. CDR3 nucleotides: TGTGCCAGCTCACCACTTTTAGGGCAGGGGGGCCAACCCTACGAGCAGTACTTC. Translated: CASSPLLGQGGQPYEQYF. Full variable domain (missing parts from reference TRBV18 and TRBJ2-7): NAGVMQNPRHLVRRRGQEARLRCSPMKGHSHVYWYRQLPEEGLKFMVYLQKENIIDESGMPKERFSAEFPKEGPSILRIQQVVRGDSAAYFCASSPLLGQGGQPYEQYFGPGTRLTVT.

V gene TRBV5-4 combines with J gene TRBJ1-2, with D uncertain. This CDR3 has 12 residues. V gave up 4 bases and J gave up 4 bases, with 8 bases separating them. CDR1 and CDR2 (germline): SGHNT, YYREEE (reference sequence). The CDR3 DNA is TGTGCCAGCAGCCAATCTTTCTATGGCTACACCTTC. Translation: CASSQSFYGYTF.

The chain carries TRBV18 and TRBJ2-7, with D perhaps matching TRBD1 or TRBD2 (5 bases each). Deletions cut 4 bases from V and 6 bases from J, with 16 bases between. The germline V gene encodes CDR1 KGHSH and CDR2 LQKENI. The CDR3 consists of 14 residues. The CDR3: CASSHRDEPLEQYF. CDR3 in DNA: TGTGCCAGCTCACACCGGGACGAGCCTCTCGAGCAGTACTTC. Full variable domain (outside the CDR3, taken from reference TRBV18 and TRBJ2-7): NAGVMQNPRHLVRRRGQEARLRCSPMKGHSHVYWYRQLPEEGLKFMVYLQKENIIDESGMPKERFSAEFPKEGPSILRIQQVVRGDSAAYFCASSHRDEPLEQYFGPGTRLTVT.

This chain joins TRBV18 and TRBJ2-7, with 12 bases that match TRBD1. CDR1 KGHSH and CDR2 LQKENI come from the germline V gene. This CDR3 spans 16 amino acids. After removal of 2 bases from V and 6 bases from J, the junction contained 8 bases not matched to a gene. In nucleotides, the CDR3 is TGTGCCAGCTCACCATTTCCGGGACAGGGGGCCTTCGAGCAGTACTTC. It yields the protein CASSPFPGQGAFEQYF.

Concerning this clone: Other DNA sequences in this specimen translate into the identical CDR3. The chain couples TRBV18 to TRBJ2-5, with D uncertain. The CDR3 spans 13 residues. Germline V gene sequence: CDR1 KGHSH, CDR2 LQKENI. V lost 3 bases, J lost 4 bases, and 9 bases lay in between. The CDR3 bases are TGTGCCAGCTCACCTACCCCCTCAGAGACCCAGTACTTC. This translates into CASSPTPSETQYF.

V gene TRBV10-2 combines with J gene TRBJ1-6, with D uncertain. The CDR3 covers 15 residues. Per the germline V gene, CDR1 is WSHSY and CDR2 is SAAADI. V lost 6 bases to trimming and J lost 1 base, with 10 bases between them. CDR3 sequence: CASRADFSYNSPLHF. CDR3 bases: TGCGCCAGCAGGGCAGATTTTTCCTATAATTCACCCCTCCACTTT.

This rearrangement joins TRBV9 to TRBJ2-5, with D perhaps matching TRBD2 (6 bases). Trimming left V 3 bases short and J 2 bases short, with 17 bases between. There are 16 residues in the CDR3. Germline V gene data show CDR1 as SGDLS and CDR2 as YYNGEE. CDR3 sequence (DNA): TGTGCCAGCAGCGGAGACCCGGGAGACCAACAAGAGACCCAGTACTTC. This sequence encodes CASSGDPGDQQETQYF.

Only one count was recorded for this clone. This rearrangement joins TRBV6-5 to TRBJ2-7; D is undetermined. There are 15 residues in the CDR3. The germline gives CDR1 MNHEY, CDR2 SVGAGI. V lost 0 bases, J lost 2 bases, and 11 bases lay in between. CDR3: CASSYSRPGPYEQYF. The CDR3 coding sequence is TGTGCCAGCAGTTACTCGCGCCCCGGCCCCTACGAGCAGTACTTC.

The chain links TRBV2 to TRBJ1-1; no reliable D call. The length of the CDR3 is 13 residues. Trimming removed 0 bases at V and 4 bases at J, with 6 bases between. Germline CDR1 reads SNHLY; CDR2 reads FYNNEI. CDR3 residues: CASSEAQPTEAFF. CDR3 nucleotide sequence: TGTGCCAGCAGTGAAGCGCAGCCCACTGAAGCTTTCTTT.

The genes are TRBV9 and TRBJ2-5; maybe TRBD2 (6 bases). Per the germline V gene, CDR1 is SGDLS and CDR2 is YYNGEE. V was clipped by 4 bases and J by 7 bases, with 17 bases between them. The CDR3 runs 14 residues. CDR3 sequence (DNA): TGTGCCAGCAGCCCCCGGGACTCCCGAAGGACCCAGTACTTC. It yields the protein CASSPRDSRRTQYF.

This chain links TRBV30 with TRBJ1-5; the D is unclear. The V end lost 2 bases, the J end lost 3 bases, and 8 bases lay between the germline ends. The CDR3 length is 13 residues. The germline CDR1 and CDR2 sequences are GTSNPN and SVGIG (reference sequence). DNA for the CDR3: TGTGCCTGGAGTTTCGGGGACAATCAGCCCCAGCATTTT. Its protein product is CAWSFGDNQPQHF. Looking up the rest from reference TRBV30 and TRBJ1-5 gives the full variable domain: SQTIHQWPATLVQPVGSPLSLECTVEGTSNPNLYWYRQAAGRGLQLLFYSVGIGQISSEVPQNLSASRPQDRQFILSSKKLLLSDSGFYLCAWSFGDNQPQHFGDGTRLSIL.

Only one count was recorded for this clone. The sample carries other DNA sequences with the same CDR3. The rearrangement uses TRBV12-5 and TRBJ2-2, with D possibly TRBD2 on 6 matching bases. CDR3 length: 15 residues. CDR1 is LGHNT, CDR2 FRNRAP, per germline. V was trimmed by 1 base and J by 1 base, leaving 7 bases between them. CDR3 DNA sequence: TGTGCTAGTGGTTTGGCGGGAGTGAACACCGGGGAGCTGTTTTTT. It yields the protein CASGLAGVNTGELFF. Together with reference TRBV12-5 and TRBJ2-2, the CDR3 gives the full variable domain: DARVTQTPRHKVTEMGQEVTMRCQPILGHNTVFWYRQTMMQGLELLAYFRNRAPLDDSGMPKDRFSAEMPDATLATLKIQPSEPRDSAVYFCASGLAGVNTGELFFGEGSRLTVL.